There are a few counts of the clone carrying this T cell receptor beta chain. Unique molecular identifiers were incorporated during preparation of the TCRbeta library. TCRdb used MiXCR to reprocess the PCR reads, holding one entry per CDR3 protein. This sample yields approximately 350,000 distinct CDR3 sequences, of which roughly 17% are seen a single time; about 41% belongs to the top ten. The germline V gene encodes CDR1 LGHNA and CDR2 YNFKEQ. Trimming removed 3 bases at V and 0 bases at J, with 12 bases between. This CDR3 contains 16 residues. These data originate in a study of T-cell reconstitution after alpha-beta-depleted transplantation in children.

The chain links TRBV4-2 to TRBJ2-1; the D gene is possibly TRBD2 (5 bases). Specimen: PBMCs, mostly from graft donor cells, collected 360 days after TCRalphabeta/CD19-depleted stem cell transplant. This clonotype was obtained from a male patient aged 2-15 years who had a stem cell transplant for acute lymphoblastic leukemia, so the T cells may come from the graft donor. This CDR3 is CASSQEAVLSYNEQFF. For the CDR3, the DNA is TGTGCCAGCAGCCAGGAAGCGGTTCTCTCCTACAATGAGCAGTTCTTC.